This T cell receptor beta chain was identified during a study of T-cell reconstitution after alpha-beta-depleted transplantation in children. This CDR3 spans 13 amino acids. Germline lookup yields CDR1 MDHEN and CDR2 SYDVKM. V was cut by 7 bases and J by 4 bases, with 13 bases left in between. A TCRbeta library incorporating unique molecular identifiers was prepared. From the PCR reads, TCRdb called clonotypes with MiXCR, one entry per CDR3 protein. The sample gives a few hundred thousand distinct CDR3 sequences, about 12% of which show up once; about 6% is in the top ten. The TCR originated in a human donor who donated a stem cell graft to a child with combined immunodeficiency. The specimen comprised PBMCs from the stem cell graft donor, sampled from the stem cell graft. This chain connects TRBV28 to TRBJ2-5; D is unclear. CDR3 protein: CASKIDAIETQYF. In DNA, the CDR3 is TGTGCCAGCAAAATAGACGCCATAGAGACCCAGTACTTC.